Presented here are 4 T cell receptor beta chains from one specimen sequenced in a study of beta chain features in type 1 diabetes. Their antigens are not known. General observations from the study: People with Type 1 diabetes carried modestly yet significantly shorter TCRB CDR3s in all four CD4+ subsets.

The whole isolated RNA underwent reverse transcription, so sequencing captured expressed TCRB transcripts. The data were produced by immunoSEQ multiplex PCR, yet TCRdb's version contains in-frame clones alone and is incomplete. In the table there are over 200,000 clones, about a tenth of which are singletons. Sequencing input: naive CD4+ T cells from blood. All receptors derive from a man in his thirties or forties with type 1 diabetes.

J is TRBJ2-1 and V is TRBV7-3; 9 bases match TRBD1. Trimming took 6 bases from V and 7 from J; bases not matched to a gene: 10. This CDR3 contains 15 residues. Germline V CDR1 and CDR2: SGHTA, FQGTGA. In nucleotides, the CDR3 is TGTGCCAGCAGGCGGGGACAGGGAGGTGTTAATGAGCAGTTCTTC. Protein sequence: CASRRGQGGVNEQFF.

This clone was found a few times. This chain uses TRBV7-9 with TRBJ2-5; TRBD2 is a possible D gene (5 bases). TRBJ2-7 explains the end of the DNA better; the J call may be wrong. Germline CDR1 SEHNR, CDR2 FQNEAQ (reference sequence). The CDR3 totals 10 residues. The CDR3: CASGGYEQYF. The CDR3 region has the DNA TGTGCCAGCGGAGGTTACGAGCAGTACTTC.

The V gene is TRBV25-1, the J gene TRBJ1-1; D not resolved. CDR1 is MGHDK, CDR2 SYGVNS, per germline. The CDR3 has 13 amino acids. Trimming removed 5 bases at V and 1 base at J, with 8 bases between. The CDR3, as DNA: TGTGCCAGCAGTACCCACAGGAACACTGAAGCTTTCTTT. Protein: CASSTHRNTEAFF.

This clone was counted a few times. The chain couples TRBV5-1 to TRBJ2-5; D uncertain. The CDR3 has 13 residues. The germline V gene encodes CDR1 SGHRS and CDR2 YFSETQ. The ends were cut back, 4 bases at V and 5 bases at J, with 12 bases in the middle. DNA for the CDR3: TGCGCCAGCAGCCCCCCGGGTTCGGAGACCCAGTACTTC. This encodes CASSPPGSETQYF.